Below are 26 T cell receptor beta chains sequenced from a single sample in a study of identical twins. One entry per CDR3 protein results from TCRdb running MiXCR on the 5' RACE reads. Among under 1 million distinct CDR3 sequences listed, 9% to 15% were seen once. The sample was also reused in another study, on yellow fever vaccine responses in identical twins.

The sequenced sample consisted of PBMCs. These receptors were taken from a woman younger than 30 in good health.

V gene TRBV25-1 combines with J gene TRBJ1-6; D call uncertain. Trimming stripped 6 bases from V and 3 bases from J, with 9 bases between. The CDR3 has 14 amino acids. The germline V gene has CDR1 MGHDK and CDR2 SYGVNS. CDR3 sequence (DNA): TGTGCCAGCAGCGCCCGAGGCTATAATTCACCCCTCCACTTT. Amino acids: CASSARGYNSPLHF.

The CDR3 bases are TGTGCCAGCAGCGCCTCAGGGGACGTCCTGACTTTC. Its translation: CASSASGDVLTF. V and J are TRBV9 and TRBJ2-6, with D perhaps TRBD1 (6 bases). Germline V lookup: CDR1 SGDLS, CDR2 YYNGEE. The CDR3 consists of 12 residues. V was cut by 3 bases and J by 11 bases, with 9 bases left in between. The complete variable domain, with remaining parts taken from reference TRBV9 and TRBJ2-6, reads DSGVTQTPKHLITATGQRVTLRCSPRSGDLSVYWYQQSLDQGLQFLIQYYNGEERAKGNILERFSAQQFPDLHSELNLSSLELGDSALYFCASSASGDVLTFGAGSRLTVL.

The gene calls are TRBV10-3 and TRBJ2-7; D is undetermined. V lost 2 bases and J 1 base, leaving 6 bases between the germline ends. Per the germline V gene, CDR1 is ENHRY and CDR2 is SYGVKD. The CDR3 totals 13 residues. CDR3 sequence: CAISENLSYEQYF. The DNA of the CDR3 is TGTGCCATCAGTGAGAATCTGTCCTACGAGCAGTACTTC.

This clonotype was counted a few times. The rearrangement uses TRBV3-1 and TRBJ2-3; D gene unclear. V was clipped by 4 bases and J by 2 bases, with 10 bases between them. The CDR3 length is 14 residues. Germline V gene data show CDR1 as LGHDT and CDR2 as YNNKEL (reference sequence). The CDR3 DNA reads as TGTGCCAGCAGCCTAAGACGGGCCACAGATACGCAGTATTTT. This sequence encodes CASSLRRATDTQYF.

The chain employs TRBV7-8 and TRBJ2-1; D perhaps matches TRBD2 (6 bases). The CDR3 runs to 13 residues. Germline values: CDR1 SGHVS, CDR2 FQNEAQ. Between the trimmed V and J ends, which lost 4 bases and 8 bases, there was a span of 12 bases. Written as DNA, the CDR3 is TGTGCCAGCAGCTCCGAGCGGGCCGATGAGCAGTTCTTC. This translates into CASSSERADEQFF. The whole variable domain, filled in from reference TRBV7-8 and TRBJ2-1, reads GAGVSQSPRYKVAKRGQDVALRCDPISGHVSLFWYQQALGQGPEFLTYFQNEAQLDKSGLPSDRFFAERPEGSVSTLKIQRTQQEDSAVYLCASSSERADEQFFGPGTRLTVL.

V and J are TRBV23-1 and TRBJ2-5; D may be TRBD1 or TRBD2 (5 bases each). TRBV23-1 falls under the ORF class, with uncertain function. The CDR3 loop spans 14 amino acids. V lost 1 base to trimming and J lost 3 bases, with 9 bases between them. The CDR3 protein is CASSQWDGKETQYF. CDR3 nucleotides: TGCGCCAGCAGTCAATGGGACGGAAAAGAGACCCAGTACTTC.

CDR3 sequence reads: CASSFTVTNTEAFF. In DNA, the CDR3 is TGTGCCAGCAGCTTTACGGTCACCAACACTGAAGCTTTCTTT. The chain couples TRBV5-5 to TRBJ1-1; D uncertain. The CDR3 is 14 amino acids. V shed 2 bases and J shed 2 bases, with 10 bases lying between them. CDR1 is SGHKS, CDR2 YYEKEE, per germline (reference sequence). Full variable domain (outside the CDR3, taken from reference TRBV5-5 and TRBJ1-1): DAGVTQSPTHLIKTRGQQVTLRCSPISGHKSVSWYQQVLGQGPQFIFQYYEKEERGRGNFPDRFSARQFPNYSSELNVNALLLGDSALYLCASSFTVTNTEAFFGQGTRLTVV.

V and J are TRBV20-1 and TRBJ2-7; 8 bases match TRBD2. This CDR3 has 13 residues. V shed 2 bases, J shed 5 bases, and the junction held 5 bases outside the gene matches. Germline V gene data show CDR1 as DFQATT and CDR2 as SNEGSKA (reference sequence). For the CDR3, the DNA is TGCAGTGCTAGATTAGCGGGACCCAACGAGCAGTACTTC. Its protein product is CSARLAGPNEQYF.

V usage is TRBV19 and J usage is TRBJ2-2; D not resolved. The CDR3 loop spans 15 amino acids. Germline lookup yields CDR1 LNHDA and CDR2 SQIVND (reference sequence). Trimming took off 7 bases at V and 0 bases at J, with 12 bases between the two ends. CDR3 in DNA: TGTGCCAGTAATGGTAGGGTGGCGAACACCGGGGAGCTGTTTTTT. Protein: CASNGRVANTGELFF.

This chain uses TRBV2 with TRBJ2-7, with D perhaps matching TRBD2 (6 bases). Trimming shortened V by 4 bases and J by 6 bases, and 10 bases separated the two germline ends. Germline CDR1 is SNHLY and CDR2 is FYNNEI. The CDR3 consists of 12 residues. In nucleotides, the CDR3 is TGTGCCAGCAGTGTACGGGGGAGCGAGCAGTACGTC. This translates into CASSVRGSEQYV.

This clonotype was seen a few times. The chain is built from TRBV6-1 and TRBJ2-1; D is unresolved. The CDR3 is 18 amino acids. Between the trimmed V and J ends, which lost 4 bases and 5 bases, there was a span of 24 bases. Germline CDR1 and CDR2: MNHNS and SASEGT. CDR3 DNA: TGTGCCAGCAGTGCAGCGCGAGTTGGCCTCCTTACTCACAATGAGCAGTTCTTC. As protein: CASSAARVGLLTHNEQFF.

This clonotype was detected many times. The chain uses TRBV5-6 and TRBJ2-1; weak D call: TRBD2 (5 bases). CDR1 and CDR2 (germline): SGHDT, YYEEEE. Trimming took off 2 bases at V and 1 base at J, with 7 bases between the two ends. This CDR3 contains 14 residues. The CDR3 nucleotides are TGTGCCAGCAGCTTTAGCGCGTCCTACAATGAGCAGTTCTTC. Protein product: CASSFSASYNEQFF. The variable domain in full, completed from reference TRBV5-6 and TRBJ2-1, reads DAGVTQSPTHLIKTRGQQVTLRCSPKSGHDTVSWYQQALGQGPQFIFQYYEEEERQRGNFPDRFSGHQFPNYSSELNVNALLLGDSALYLCASSFSASYNEQFFGPGTRLTVL.

The chain uses TRBV12-3 or TRBV12-4 and TRBJ2-1, with 9 bases that match TRBD2. The CDR3 loop spans 16 amino acids. J was trimmed by 7 bases and V by 6 bases; bases with no gene match: 13. The CDR3 here is CASRSFIAGVVNEQFF. DNA of the CDR3: TGTGCCAGCAGATCCTTCATAGCGGGAGTAGTAAATGAGCAGTTCTTC.

This clonotype was seen only a few times. V gene TRBV7-4 combines with J gene TRBJ2-1; D might be TRBD1 (5 bases). The V gene lost 2 bases and the J gene lost 4 bases, with 21 bases spanning the gap. The CDR3 is 18 residues long. CDR1 and CDR2 from the germline V gene are SGHVT and SQSDAQ. The CDR3 spells CASSLWGCSANTYNEQFF. CDR3 sequence (DNA): TGTGCCAGCAGCTTATGGGGCTGTTCCGCAAATACTTACAATGAGCAGTTCTTC.

The chain carries TRBV12-3 or TRBV12-4 and TRBJ2-2; no clear D. Trimming pared 5 bases from V and 9 bases from J, leaving 7 bases between. CDR3 length: 11 amino acids. The CDR3 DNA follows: TGTGCCAGCAGTCTACGTTGGGAGCTGTTTTTT. It codes for CASSLRWELFF.

This chain connects TRBV3-1 to TRBJ1-5; D perhaps matches TRBD1 (6 bases). The CDR3 is made up of 19 amino acids. The germline CDR1 and CDR2 sequences are LGHDT and YNNKEL (reference sequence). V gave up 0 bases and J gave up 0 bases, with 18 bases separating them. The CDR3 loop is CASSQEVSGGGHSNQPQHF. CDR3 nucleotides: TGTGCCAGCAGCCAAGAAGTGTCCGGGGGCGGACATAGCAATCAGCCCCAGCATTTT.

The chain uses TRBV5-1 and TRBJ2-1; 8 bases are shared with TRBD1. The CDR3 is 16 residues long. Per germline, CDR1 SGHRS and CDR2 YFSETQ. The junction had 11 bases not matched to a gene; V was cut back by 5 bases and J by 4 bases. CDR3 loop: CASSRTGGWGYNEQFF. The DNA for the CDR3 is TGCGCCAGCAGTAGAACAGGGGGATGGGGTTACAATGAGCAGTTCTTC. The full variable domain, completed using reference TRBV5-1 and TRBJ2-1, is KAGVTQTPRYLIKTRGQQVTLSCSPISGHRSVSWYQQTPGQGLQFLFEYFSETQRNKGNFPGRFSGRQFSNSRSEMNVSTLELGDSALYLCASSRTGGWGYNEQFFGPGTRLTVL.

The V and J genes are TRBV29-1 and TRBJ2-1; 12 nucleotides line up with TRBD2. Germline assignment: CDR1 SQVTM and CDR2 ANQGSEA. V lost 7 bases to trimming and J lost 11 bases; unmatched junction nucleotides: 12. The CDR3 has 14 amino acids. The CDR3 DNA is TGCAGCGCCGCACCGACTAGCGGGAGTGTGCAGCAGTTCTTC. Translation: CSAAPTSGSVQQFF.

This clonotype was counted only a few times. The chain uses TRBV9 and TRBJ2-3, with D uncertain. In germline, CDR1 is SGDLS, CDR2 YYNGEE. The V end lost 0 bases, the J end lost 6 bases, and 23 bases lay between the germline ends. The CDR3 spans 18 residues. The CDR3 spells CASSVEGGSGTSLDTQYF. The DNA for the CDR3 is TGTGCCAGCAGCGTAGAAGGCGGTTCCGGAACGAGTTTGGATACGCAGTATTTT.

This clonotype was detected only a few times. This chain uses TRBV10-3 with TRBJ1-2; D might be TRBD1 (6 bases). The germline V gene encodes CDR1 ENHRY and CDR2 SYGVKD. This CDR3 spans 13 amino acids. V gave up 2 bases and J gave up 4 bases, with 8 bases separating them. CDR3 protein: CAISETGPYGYTF. The CDR3 DNA reads as TGTGCCATCAGTGAGACAGGGCCCTATGGCTACACCTTC.

A few counts support this clonotype. Relative to the germline gene, one junction end is altered; a read error may explain this. The chain couples TRBV28 to TRBJ2-2; D may match TRBD1 or TRBD2 (5 bases each). CDR3 length: 16 amino acids. Germline lookup yields CDR1 MDHEN and CDR2 SYDVKM. The CDR3: CASSLSWTKNTGELFF. The CDR3 DNA sequence: TGTGCCAGCAGTTTATCTTGGACAAAAAACACCGGGGAGTTGTTTTTT.

This clonotype showed up many times. The chain combines TRBV10-3 with TRBJ1-1; no reliable D call. Per germline, CDR1 ENHRY and CDR2 SYGVKD. The CDR3 covers 11 residues. V was clipped by 4 bases and J by 4 bases, with 4 bases between them. The CDR3 DNA reads as TGTGCCATCAGTGGGGGCACTGAAGCTTTCTTT. Protein sequence: CAISGGTEAFF.

To note about this clonotype: One junction end does not reproduce the germline sequence, and a read error may be involved. The chain couples TRBV2 to TRBJ2-7; 8 nucleotides match TRBD2. Germline V lookup: CDR1 SNHLY, CDR2 FYNNEI. The CDR3 covers 19 residues. The CDR3 DNA reads TGTACCAGCATGTCTCCCATACTAGCGGCCCCAATGCTGACCTACGAGCAGTACTTC. It codes for CTSMSPILAAPMLTYEQYF.

The J gene is TRBJ2-1, the V gene TRBV11-2; 7 bases are a match to TRBD2. The germline V gene has CDR1 SGHAT and CDR2 FQNNGV. J gave up 6 bases and V 0 bases, and 11 bases lay outside the gene matches. The CDR3 has 17 residues. CDR3 coding DNA: TGTGCCAGCAGCTTAGAGGATGGGCGGGAGAGGGTCAATGAGCAGTTCTTC. Translation gives CASSLEDGRERVNEQFF.

This clonotype was picked up many times. The CDR3 sequence is CASSPGDQETQYF. Written as DNA, the CDR3 is TGCGCCAGCAGCCCGGGGGACCAAGAGACCCAGTACTTC. V and J are TRBV5-1 and TRBJ2-5, with D maybe TRBD2 (6 bases). CDR3 length: 13 residues. The V gene's germline CDR1 is SGHRS and CDR2 YFSETQ. V lost 4 bases, J lost 0 bases, and 7 bases lay in between.

In its sample, this clonotype was seen a few times. The chain is built from TRBV2 and TRBJ2-7; D possibly corresponds to TRBD2 (6 bases). The CDR3 contains 15 residues. Trimming removed 0 bases from V and 0 bases from J, with 9 bases in between. Germline lookup yields CDR1 SNHLY and CDR2 FYNNEI. CDR3: CASSEAETSSYEQYF. DNA for the CDR3: TGTGCCAGCAGTGAAGCGGAGACTAGCTCCTACGAGCAGTACTTC.